The present TCR beta chain was sequenced within a study of cytomegalovirus exposure and HLA in healthy donors. Background on the study: The roughly 670 first-cohort repertoires shared a platform with the approximately 110 validation repertoires, as reported in a later analysis. Whole-study results and caveats: Most TCR sequences were rare, but some public TCRs occurred in many donors. The study flagged about 160 TCR beta chains as cytomegalovirus-associated.

Sequencing was performed with immunoSEQ multiplex PCR; in TCRdb, only in-frame clones are kept and a portion is missing. The table shows about 110,000 clones, with about 85% occurring only once. V was pared by 3 bases and J by 7 bases, with 4 bases of the junction left unmatched. Germline assignment: CDR1 LNHDA and CDR2 SQIVND (reference sequence). CDR3 length equals 14 residues. Turning to this clone: Its antigen is currently unknown.

The donors were members of the validation cohort, which comprised 120 subjects and was separate from the first cohort of some 680 subjects. The chain combines TRBV19 with TRBJ1-5; 9 positions match TRBD1. This receptor was obtained from a woman aged 18-29 years in good health and CMV-seronegative. The source material was PBMCs. CDR3 DNA: TGTGCCAGTAGTATTGGGACAGGGTTCCAGCCCCAGCATTTT. Amino acids: CASSIGTGFQPQHF.